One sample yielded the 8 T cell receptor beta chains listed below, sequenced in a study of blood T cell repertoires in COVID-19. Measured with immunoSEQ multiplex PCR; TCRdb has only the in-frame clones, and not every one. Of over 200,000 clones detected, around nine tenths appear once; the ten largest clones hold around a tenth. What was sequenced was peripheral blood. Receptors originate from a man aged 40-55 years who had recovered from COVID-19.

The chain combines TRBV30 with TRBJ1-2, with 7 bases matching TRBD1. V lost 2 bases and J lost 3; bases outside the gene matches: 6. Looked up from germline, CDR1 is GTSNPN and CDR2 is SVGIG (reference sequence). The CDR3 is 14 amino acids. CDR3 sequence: CAWSLDRADYGYTF. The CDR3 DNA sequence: TGTGCCTGGAGTTTAGACAGGGCCGACTATGGCTACACCTTC.

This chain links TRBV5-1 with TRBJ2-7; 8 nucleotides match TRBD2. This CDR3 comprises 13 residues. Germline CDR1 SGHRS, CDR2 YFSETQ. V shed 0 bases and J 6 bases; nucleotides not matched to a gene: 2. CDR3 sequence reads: CASSLAGGAEQYF. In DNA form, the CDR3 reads TGCGCCAGCAGCTTGGCCGGGGGGGCCGAGCAGTACTTC.

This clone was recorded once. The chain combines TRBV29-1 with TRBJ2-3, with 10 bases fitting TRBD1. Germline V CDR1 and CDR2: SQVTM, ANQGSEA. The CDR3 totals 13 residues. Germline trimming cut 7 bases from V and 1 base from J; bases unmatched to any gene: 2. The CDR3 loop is CSGGTGGTDTQYF. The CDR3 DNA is TGCAGCGGTGGGACAGGGGGCACAGATACGCAGTATTTT.

CDR3 sequence reads: CASSLTLRGEKLFF. The DNA for the CDR3 is TGTGCCAGCAGTCTGACCCTAAGGGGTGAAAAACTGTTTTTT. This rearrangement joins TRBV2 to TRBJ1-4, with D perhaps matching TRBD1 (5 bases). The V gene lost 5 bases and the J gene lost 7 bases, with 14 bases spanning the gap. The CDR3 contains 14 residues. CDR1 and CDR2 (germline): SNHLY, FYNNEI.

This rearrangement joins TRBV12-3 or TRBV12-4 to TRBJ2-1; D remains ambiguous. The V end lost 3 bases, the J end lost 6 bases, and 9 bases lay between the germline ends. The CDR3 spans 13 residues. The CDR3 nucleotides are TGTGCCAGCAGTTTGGCTCAGGTCAATGAGCAGTTCTTC. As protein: CASSLAQVNEQFF.

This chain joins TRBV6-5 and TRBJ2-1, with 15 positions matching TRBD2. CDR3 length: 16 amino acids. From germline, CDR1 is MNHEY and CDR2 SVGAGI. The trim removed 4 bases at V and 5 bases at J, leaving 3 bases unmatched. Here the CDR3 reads CASSFRTSGRDNEQFF. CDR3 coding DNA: TGTGCCAGCAGTTTTAGGACTAGCGGGAGGGACAATGAGCAGTTCTTC.

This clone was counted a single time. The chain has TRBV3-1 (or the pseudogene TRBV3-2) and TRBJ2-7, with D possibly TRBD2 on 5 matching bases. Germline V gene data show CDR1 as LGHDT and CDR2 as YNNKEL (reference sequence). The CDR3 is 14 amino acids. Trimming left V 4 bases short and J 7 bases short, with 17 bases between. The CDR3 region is CASSPFAPGGEQYF. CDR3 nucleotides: TGTGCCAGCAGCCCCTTTGCACCCGGCGGGGAGCAGTACTTC.

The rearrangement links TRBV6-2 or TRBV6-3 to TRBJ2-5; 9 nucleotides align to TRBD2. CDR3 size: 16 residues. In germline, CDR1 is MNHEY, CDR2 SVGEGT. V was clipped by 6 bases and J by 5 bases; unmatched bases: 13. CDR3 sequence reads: CASSRAVSGRSETQYF. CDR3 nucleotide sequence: TGTGCCAGCAGCCGCGCTGTTAGCGGGAGAAGTGAGACCCAGTACTTC.